A selection of T cell receptor beta chains follows, all from one sample in a study of cytomegalovirus exposure and HLA in healthy donors. TCRdb's copy holds only in-frame clones and misses some; the assay was immunoSEQ multiplex PCR. Among about 120,000 clones listed, 50% to 70% were seen once. The specimen was PBMCs. The receptors originated from a middle-aged woman in good health and CMV-seropositive. Both conserved end residues are part of each CDR3. A D gene is named only where the DNA matches it firmly.

D gene: TRBD2
V gene: TRBV30
J gene: TRBJ2-5
CDR3 protein: CAWSAGTSGTYQETQYF

D gene: .
V gene: TRBV4-2
J gene: TRBJ2-1
CDR3 protein: CASSQTDNEQFF

D gene: .
V gene: TRBV19
J gene: TRBJ1-2
CDR3 protein: CASSTRTWGYTF

D gene: .
V gene: TRBV16
J gene: TRBJ1-1
CDR3 protein: CASSQWATGNTEAFF

D gene: TRBD2
V gene: TRBV6-1
J gene: TRBJ2-1
CDR3 protein: CASSDSLAGIYNEQFF

D gene: TRBD2
V gene: TRBV27
J gene: TRBJ2-7
CDR3 protein: CASSLAGWAYEQYF

D gene: .
V gene: TRBV15
J gene: TRBJ1-4
CDR3 protein: CATSRGGTGNEKLFF

D gene: TRBD1
V gene: TRBV28
J gene: TRBJ2-3
CDR3 protein: CASNPRQGALDTQYF

D gene: .
V gene: TRBV7-8
J gene: TRBJ2-2
CDR3 protein: CASSPDRMNTGELFF

D gene: TRBD2
V gene: TRBV5-1
J gene: TRBJ2-1
CDR3 protein: CASRPTSGSGNEQFF

D gene: .
V gene: TRBV27
J gene: TRBJ2-2
CDR3 protein: CASSSPGQKAGELFF

D gene: .
V gene: TRBV19
J gene: TRBJ2-1
CDR3 protein: CATAPLGGRSYNEQFF

D gene: TRBD1
V gene: TRBV5-8
J gene: TRBJ1-4
CDR3 protein: CASSSRTGGNEKLFF

D gene: .
V gene: TRBV4-3
J gene: TRBJ2-7
CDR3 protein: CASSQPGRTYEQYF

D gene: .
V gene: TRBV19
J gene: TRBJ2-7
CDR3 protein: CASSNGHYEQYF

D gene: TRBD1
V gene: TRBV29-1
J gene: TRBJ2-7
CDR3 protein: CSVEDLGRDRNLYEQYF

D gene: .
V gene: TRBV6-6
J gene: TRBJ1-1
CDR3 protein: CASSPRQNTEAFF